This T cell receptor beta chain was sequenced for a study of beta chain features in type 1 diabetes. Study details: Patients and healthy donors were similar in age, gender and cell yields.

Study-wide findings and caveats: PCR might show a preference for shorter templates, equally across patients and controls.

Expressed TCRB transcripts were sequenced after all isolated RNA was converted to cDNA. The data were produced by immunoSEQ multiplex PCR, yet TCRdb's version contains in-frame clones alone and is incomplete. The data contain 60,000 or so clones, roughly three fifths of them singletons. This clone appeared a few times. Its specificity is not known. Sequenced sample: Tregs from blood. This receptor was obtained from a woman in her late teens or twenties in good health.

This chain's CDR3 is CASSLSRGETQYF. The CDR3 DNA follows: TGTGCCAGCAGCCTTAGCAGGGGAGAGACCCAGTACTTC. The chain employs TRBV7-9 and TRBJ2-5, with a tentative D call TRBD1 (6 bases). Germline values: CDR1 SEHNR, CDR2 FQNEAQ (reference sequence). V lost 5 bases, J lost 4 bases, and 11 bases lay in between. The CDR3 has 13 amino acids.